This T cell receptor (beta chain) was observed in a study of blood T cell repertoires in COVID-19. How the authors handled the data: Nucleated cell number was recorded as an estimate derived from reference gene primer amplification. This table comes from immunoSEQ multiplex PCR, and its TCRdb copy is limited to in-frame clones, with some not included. For V, J and clone size, that table is used; D and trimming come from the DNA. The data show about 250,000 clones, 87% seen once. The sequence was collected from a man between 18 and 35 years old with active or convalescent COVID-19. Sequenced sample: peripheral blood.

CDR3 DNA: TGTGCCAGCCCCGGCCAGGCAGGGGCTAACCCAGGGGCTGAAGCTTTCTTT. Its protein is CASPGQAGANPGAEAFF. This chain connects TRBV2 to TRBJ1-1; D is perhaps TRBD1 (6 bases). Trimming removed 8 bases from V and 6 bases from J, with 28 bases in between. The CDR3 sequence is 17 residues long. Germline V CDR1 and CDR2: SNHLY, FYNNEI.